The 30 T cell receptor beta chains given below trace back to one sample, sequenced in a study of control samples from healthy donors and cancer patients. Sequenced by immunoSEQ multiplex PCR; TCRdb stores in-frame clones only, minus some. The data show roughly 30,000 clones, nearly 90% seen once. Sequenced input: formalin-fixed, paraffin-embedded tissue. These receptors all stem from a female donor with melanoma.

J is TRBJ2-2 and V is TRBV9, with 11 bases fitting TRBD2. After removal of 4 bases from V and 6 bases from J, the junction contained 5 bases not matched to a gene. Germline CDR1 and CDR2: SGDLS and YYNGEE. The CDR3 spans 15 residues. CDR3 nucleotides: TGTGCCAGCAGCACACTAGCGGGAGTCGCCGGGGAGCTGTTTTTT. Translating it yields CASSTLAGVAGELFF.

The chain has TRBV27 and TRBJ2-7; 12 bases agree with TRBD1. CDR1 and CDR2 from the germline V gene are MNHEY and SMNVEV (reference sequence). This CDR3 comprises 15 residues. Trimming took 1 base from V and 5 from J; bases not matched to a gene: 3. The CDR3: CASSLYGTGGDEQYF. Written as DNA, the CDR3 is TGTGCCAGCAGTTTATATGGGACAGGGGGCGACGAGCAGTACTTC.

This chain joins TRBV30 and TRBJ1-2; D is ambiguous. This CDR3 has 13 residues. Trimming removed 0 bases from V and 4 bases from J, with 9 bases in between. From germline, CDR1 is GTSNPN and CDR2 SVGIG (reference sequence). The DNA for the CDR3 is TGTGCCTGGAGTGTACAGACCCTCTATGGCTACACCTTC. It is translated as CAWSVQTLYGYTF.

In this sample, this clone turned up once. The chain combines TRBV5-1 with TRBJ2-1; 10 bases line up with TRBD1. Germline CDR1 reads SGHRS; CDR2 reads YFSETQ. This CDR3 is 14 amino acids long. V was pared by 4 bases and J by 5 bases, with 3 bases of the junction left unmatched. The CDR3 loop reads CASSRQGADNEQFF. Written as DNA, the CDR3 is TGCGCCAGCAGCCGACAGGGGGCGGACAATGAGCAGTTCTTC.

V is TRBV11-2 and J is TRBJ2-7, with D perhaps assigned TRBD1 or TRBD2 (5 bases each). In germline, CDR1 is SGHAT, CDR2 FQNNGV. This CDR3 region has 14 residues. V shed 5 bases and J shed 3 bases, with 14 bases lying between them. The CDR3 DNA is TGTGCCAGCAGCATTTGGGACGGAGACTACGAGCAGTACTTC. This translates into CASSIWDGDYEQYF.

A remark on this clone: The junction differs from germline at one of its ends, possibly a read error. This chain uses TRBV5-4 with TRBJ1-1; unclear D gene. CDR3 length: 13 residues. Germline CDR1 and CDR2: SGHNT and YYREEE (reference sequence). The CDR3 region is CASSLEGNSEAFF. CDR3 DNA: TGTGCCAGCAGCTTGGAGGGCAACAGTGAAGCTTTCTTT.

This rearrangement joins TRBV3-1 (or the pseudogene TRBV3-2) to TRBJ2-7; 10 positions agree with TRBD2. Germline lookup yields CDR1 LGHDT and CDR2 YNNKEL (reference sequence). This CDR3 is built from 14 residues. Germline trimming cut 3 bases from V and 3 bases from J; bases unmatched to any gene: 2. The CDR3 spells CASSQVAGGYEQYF. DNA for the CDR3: TGTGCCAGCAGCCAGGTAGCGGGAGGCTACGAGCAGTACTTC.

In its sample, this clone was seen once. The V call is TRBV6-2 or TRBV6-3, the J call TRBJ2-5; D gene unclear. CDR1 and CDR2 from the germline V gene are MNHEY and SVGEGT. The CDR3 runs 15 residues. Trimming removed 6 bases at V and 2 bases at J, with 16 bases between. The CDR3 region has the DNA TGTGCCAGCAGCCGAACCGACCCATCACAAGAGACCCAGTACTTC. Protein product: CASSRTDPSQETQYF.

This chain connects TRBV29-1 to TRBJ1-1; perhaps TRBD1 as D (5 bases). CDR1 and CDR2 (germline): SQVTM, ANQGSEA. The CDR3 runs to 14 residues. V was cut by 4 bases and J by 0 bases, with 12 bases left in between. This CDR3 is CSVVRGGVNTEAFF. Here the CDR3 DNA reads TGCAGCGTTGTTAGGGGAGGGGTGAACACTGAAGCTTTCTTT.

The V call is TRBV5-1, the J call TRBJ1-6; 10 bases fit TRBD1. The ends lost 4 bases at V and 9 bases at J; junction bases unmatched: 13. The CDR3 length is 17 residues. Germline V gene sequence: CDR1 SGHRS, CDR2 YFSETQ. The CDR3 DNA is TGCGCCAGCAGCCACCCACCGGGGACAGGGGACACTTCACCCCTCCACTTT. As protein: CASSHPPGTGDTSPLHF. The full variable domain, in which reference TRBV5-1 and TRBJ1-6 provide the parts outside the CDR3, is KAGVTQTPRYLIKTRGQQVTLSCSPISGHRSVSWYQQTPGQGLQFLFEYFSETQRNKGNFPGRFSGRQFSNSRSEMNVSTLELGDSALYLCASSHPPGTGDTSPLHFGNGTRLTVT.

Here the CDR3 DNA reads TGTGCCAGTAGTATGGGAGGGGGTTACGAGCAGTACTTC. Protein product: CASSMGGGYEQYF. J is TRBJ2-7 and V is TRBV19, with a possible D match to TRBD2 (7 bases). This CDR3 is 13 amino acids long. Looked up from germline, CDR1 is LNHDA and CDR2 is SQIVND (reference sequence). Trimming left V 3 bases short and J 4 bases short, with 10 bases between. The whole variable domain, filled in from reference TRBV19 and TRBJ2-7, reads DGGITQSPKYLFRKEGQNVTLSCEQNLNHDAMYWYRQDPGQGLRLIYYSQIVNDFQKGDIAEGYSVSREKKESFPLTVTSAQKNPTAFYLCASSMGGGYEQYFGPGTRLTVT.

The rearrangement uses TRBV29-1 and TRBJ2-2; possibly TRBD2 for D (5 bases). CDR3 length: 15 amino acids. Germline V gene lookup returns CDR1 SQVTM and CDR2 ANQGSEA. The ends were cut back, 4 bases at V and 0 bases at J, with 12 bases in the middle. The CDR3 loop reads CSVGPDWPNTGELFF. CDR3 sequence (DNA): TGCAGCGTTGGCCCGGACTGGCCGAACACCGGGGAGCTGTTTTTT.

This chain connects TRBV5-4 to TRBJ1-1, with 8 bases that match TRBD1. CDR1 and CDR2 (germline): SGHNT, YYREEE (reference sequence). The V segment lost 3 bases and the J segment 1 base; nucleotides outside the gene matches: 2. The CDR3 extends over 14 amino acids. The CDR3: CASSWDRRNTEAFF. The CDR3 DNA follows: TGTGCCAGCAGCTGGGACAGGAGGAACACTGAAGCTTTCTTT.

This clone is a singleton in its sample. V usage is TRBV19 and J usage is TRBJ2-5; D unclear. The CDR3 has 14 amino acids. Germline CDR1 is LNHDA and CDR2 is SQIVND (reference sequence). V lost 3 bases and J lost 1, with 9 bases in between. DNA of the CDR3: TGTGCCAGTAGTATCTCCCGGGCCCAAGAGACCCAGTACTTC. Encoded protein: CASSISRAQETQYF.

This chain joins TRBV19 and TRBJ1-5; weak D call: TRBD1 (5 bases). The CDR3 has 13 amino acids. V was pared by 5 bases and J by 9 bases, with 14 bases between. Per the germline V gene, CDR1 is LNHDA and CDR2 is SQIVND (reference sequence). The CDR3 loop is CASSGGPGRPQHF. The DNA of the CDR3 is TGTGCCAGTAGTGGGGGTCCGGGCCGGCCCCAGCATTTT.

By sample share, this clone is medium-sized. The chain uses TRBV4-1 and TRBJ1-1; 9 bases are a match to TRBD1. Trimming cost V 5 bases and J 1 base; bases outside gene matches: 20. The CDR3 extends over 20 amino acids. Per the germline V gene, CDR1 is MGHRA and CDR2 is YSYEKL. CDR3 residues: CASSDSQTDRGESTNTEAFF. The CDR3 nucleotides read TGCGCCAGCAGCGATTCCCAAACGGACAGGGGAGAGTCGACGAACACTGAAGCTTTCTTT.

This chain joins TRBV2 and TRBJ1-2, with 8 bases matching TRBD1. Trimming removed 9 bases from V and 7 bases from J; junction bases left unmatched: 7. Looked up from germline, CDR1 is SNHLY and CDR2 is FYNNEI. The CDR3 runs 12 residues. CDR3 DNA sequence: TGTGCCAGGACTCAGGGGGCTGGTGGCTACACCTTC. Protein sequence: CARTQGAGGYTF.

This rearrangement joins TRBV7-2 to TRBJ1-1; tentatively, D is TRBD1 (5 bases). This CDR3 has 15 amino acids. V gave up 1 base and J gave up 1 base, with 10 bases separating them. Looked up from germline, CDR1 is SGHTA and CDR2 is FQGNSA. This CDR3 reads CASSLVQGSNTEAFF. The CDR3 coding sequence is TGTGCCAGCAGCTTAGTCCAGGGATCGAACACTGAAGCTTTCTTT.

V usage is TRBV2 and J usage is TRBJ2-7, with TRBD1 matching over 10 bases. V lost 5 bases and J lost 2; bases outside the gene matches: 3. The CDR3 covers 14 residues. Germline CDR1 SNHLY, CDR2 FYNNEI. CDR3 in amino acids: CASSFDRGPYEQYF. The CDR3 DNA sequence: TGTGCCAGCAGTTTCGACAGGGGGCCCTACGAGCAGTACTTC.

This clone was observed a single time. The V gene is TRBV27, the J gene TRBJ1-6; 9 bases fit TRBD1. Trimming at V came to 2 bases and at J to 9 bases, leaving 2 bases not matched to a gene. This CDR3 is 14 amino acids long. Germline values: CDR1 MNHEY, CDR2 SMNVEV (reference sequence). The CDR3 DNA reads TGTGCCAGCAGTTTAGGGGACAGGGTTTCACCCCTCCACTTT. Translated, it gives CASSLGDRVSPLHF.

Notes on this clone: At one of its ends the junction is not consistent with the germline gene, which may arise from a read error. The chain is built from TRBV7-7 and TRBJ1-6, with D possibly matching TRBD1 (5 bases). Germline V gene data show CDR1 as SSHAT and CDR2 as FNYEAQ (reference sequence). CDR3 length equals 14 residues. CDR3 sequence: CASSAGLENSPLHF. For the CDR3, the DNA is TGTGCTAGCAGTGCGGGACTGGAAAATTCACCCCTCCACTTT.

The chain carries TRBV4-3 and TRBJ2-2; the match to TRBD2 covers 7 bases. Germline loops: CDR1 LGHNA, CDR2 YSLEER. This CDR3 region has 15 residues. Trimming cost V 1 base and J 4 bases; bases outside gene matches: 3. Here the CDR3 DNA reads TGCGCCAGCAGCCAAGGAGCGGGAAGCACCGGGGAGCTGTTTTTT. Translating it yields CASSQGAGSTGELFF.

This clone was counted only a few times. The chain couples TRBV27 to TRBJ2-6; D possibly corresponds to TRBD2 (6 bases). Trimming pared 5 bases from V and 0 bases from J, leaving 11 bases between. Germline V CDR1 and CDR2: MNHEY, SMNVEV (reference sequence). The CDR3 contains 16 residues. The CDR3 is CASSRVGSSGANVLTF. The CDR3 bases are TGTGCCAGCAGTAGGGTCGGGAGCTCTGGGGCCAACGTCCTGACTTTC.

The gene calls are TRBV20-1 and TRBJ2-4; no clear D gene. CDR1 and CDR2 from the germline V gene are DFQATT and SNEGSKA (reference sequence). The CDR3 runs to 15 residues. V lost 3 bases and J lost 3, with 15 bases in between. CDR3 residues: CSASGLARYKNIQYF. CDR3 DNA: TGCAGTGCTAGTGGGCTCGCTCGTTACAAAAACATTCAGTACTTC.

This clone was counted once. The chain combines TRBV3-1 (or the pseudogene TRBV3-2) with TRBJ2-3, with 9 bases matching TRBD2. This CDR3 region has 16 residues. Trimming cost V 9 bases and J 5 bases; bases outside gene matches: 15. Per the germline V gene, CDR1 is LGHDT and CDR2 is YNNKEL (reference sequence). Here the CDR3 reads CASGLAGPSGGDTQYF. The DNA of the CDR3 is TGTGCCAGTGGGCTAGCGGGGCCCTCTGGGGGAGATACGCAGTATTTT.

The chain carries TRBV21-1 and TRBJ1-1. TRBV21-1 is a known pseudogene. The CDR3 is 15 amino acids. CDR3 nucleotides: TGTGCCAGCAGCATGGAAGGAGGGAAGAACACTGAAGCTTTCTTT. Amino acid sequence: CASSMEGGKNTEAFF.

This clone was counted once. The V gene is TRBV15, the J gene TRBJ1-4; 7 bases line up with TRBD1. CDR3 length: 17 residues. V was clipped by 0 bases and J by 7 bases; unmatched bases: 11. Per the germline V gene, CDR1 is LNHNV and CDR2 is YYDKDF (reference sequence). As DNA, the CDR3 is TGTGCCACCAGCAGAGAGCTATTAAGACAGGGAGGTGAAAAACTGTTTTTT. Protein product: CATSRELLRQGGEKLFF.

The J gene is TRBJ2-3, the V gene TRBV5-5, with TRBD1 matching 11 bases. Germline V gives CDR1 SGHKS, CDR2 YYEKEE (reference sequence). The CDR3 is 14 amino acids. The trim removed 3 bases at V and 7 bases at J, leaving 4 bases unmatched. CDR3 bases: TGTGCCAGCAGCTGGGACAGGGGGAGGAATACGCAGTATTTT. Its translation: CASSWDRGRNTQYF. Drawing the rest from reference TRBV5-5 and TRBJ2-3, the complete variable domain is DAGVTQSPTHLIKTRGQQVTLRCSPISGHKSVSWYQQVLGQGPQFIFQYYEKEERGRGNFPDRFSARQFPNYSSELNVNALLLGDSALYLCASSWDRGRNTQYFGPGTRLTVL.

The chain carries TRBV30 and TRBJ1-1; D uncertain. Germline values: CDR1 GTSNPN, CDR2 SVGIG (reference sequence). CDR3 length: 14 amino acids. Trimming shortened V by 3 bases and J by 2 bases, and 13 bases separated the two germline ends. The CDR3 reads CAWSLGIHNTEAFF. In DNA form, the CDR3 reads TGTGCCTGGAGCCTGGGAATCCACAACACTGAAGCTTTCTTT.

CDR3 residues: CASSYVRNTEAFF. As DNA, the CDR3 is TGTGCCAGCAGTTACGTCAGGAACACTGAAGCTTTCTTT. The chain combines TRBV27 with TRBJ1-1; no reliable D call. This CDR3 comprises 13 residues. Per the germline V gene, CDR1 is MNHEY and CDR2 is SMNVEV (reference sequence). The V and J ends lost 4 bases and 1 base respectively, with 7 bases between them.